Reported below is one T cell receptor (beta chain). The antigen remains unidentified. PCR involved 60 Vbeta and 13 Jbeta primers. Profiling relied on immunoSEQ multiplex PCR, and the TCRdb table lists in-frame clones only, not all of them. The sample records 180,000 or so clones, about 81% being singletons. The data were taken from a study of cytomegalovirus exposure and HLA in healthy donors. Study at large: A preliminary data release comprised around 90 million unique TCRs obtained from HLA-typed donors.

Study-level findings and limits: In a later analysis, TCR beta V- and J-gene trimming showed a link to a missense DCLRE1C variant.

This CDR3 has 15 amino acids. With V trimmed by 3 bases and J by 6 bases, 9 bases remained unmatched. Germline CDR1 and CDR2: SGHRS and YFSETQ. This receptor was obtained from a man aged 35 to 55 in good health and CMV-seronegative. J is TRBJ2-1 and V is TRBV5-1; TRBD2 matches 7 bases. The sequenced sample consisted of PBMCs. The CDR3 loop reads CASSWGGSVGNEQFF. In DNA form, the CDR3 reads TGCGCCAGCAGCTGGGGGGGTAGCGTGGGCAATGAGCAGTTCTTC.